The present T cell receptor (beta chain) was sequenced within a study of shared clonotypes between healthy human individuals. About the study: CD8 memory received one plate per donor, CD8 naive two, CD4 memory three and CD4 naive three. Study-wide results and limits: Blood was the sole source, and tissue repertoires probably differ. Researchers found naive subsets generally carried larger estimated richness than memory subsets.

Measured with immunoSEQ multiplex PCR; TCRdb has only the in-frame clones, and not every one. The table includes 980,000 or so clones, approximately 76% detected once. CDR3 length equals 13 residues. V lost 0 bases to trimming and J lost 3 bases, with 6 bases between them. CDR1 and CDR2 (germline): SGHNT, YYREEE (reference sequence). All donors were healthy HIV-negative adults lacking recent acute infections or vaccinations. About this clone: The antigen is undetermined. Other DNA sequences in the same sample also yield this CDR3.

The TCR originated in a man between 18 and 35 years old in good health. The sample comprised memory CD4+ T cells sorted from blood. Sample subset: CD45RA-negative fraction. This sequence joins TRBV5-4 and TRBJ1-2; D remains unclear. The CDR3 is CASSLGRDYGYTF. The CDR3, as DNA: TGTGCCAGCAGCTTGGGACGGGACTATGGCTACACCTTC.